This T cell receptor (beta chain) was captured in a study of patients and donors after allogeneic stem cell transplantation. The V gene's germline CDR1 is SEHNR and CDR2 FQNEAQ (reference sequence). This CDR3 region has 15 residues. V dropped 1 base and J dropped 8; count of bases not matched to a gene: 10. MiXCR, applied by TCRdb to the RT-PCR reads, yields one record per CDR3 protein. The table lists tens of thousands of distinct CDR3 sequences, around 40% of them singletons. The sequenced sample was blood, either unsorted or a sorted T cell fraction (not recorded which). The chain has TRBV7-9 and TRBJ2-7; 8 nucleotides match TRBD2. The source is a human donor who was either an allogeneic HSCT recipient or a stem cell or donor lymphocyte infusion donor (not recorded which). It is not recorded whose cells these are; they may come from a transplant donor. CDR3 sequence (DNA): TGTGCCAGCAGCTTAGAACCCGGACTAGCTTCCAAGCAGTACTTC. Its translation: CASSLEPGLASKQYF.